Listed here is a single T cell receptor beta chain. Generated by immunoSEQ multiplex PCR, the TCRdb table keeps only in-frame clones and is missing some. This sample has about 380,000 clones, with around 95% found just once. This sample was taken from a study of shared T cell receptors in the human thymus. The CDR3 is 19 residues long. Trimming cost V 4 bases and J 0 bases, with 25 bases left between them. Germline V gene lookup returns CDR1 SGHTA and CDR2 FQGNSA. The sequence came from a human donor. Sequenced: thymocytes. This rearrangement joins TRBV7-2 to TRBJ2-7, with D perhaps matching TRBD2 (5 bases). CDR3 in DNA: TGTGCCAGCAGCTCGAAGTTAAGGGTCCTGGCGGGCCGCTCCTACGAGCAGTACTTC. It encodes CASSSKLRVLAGRSYEQYF.